This entry concerns a single T cell receptor (beta chain). Its antigen is not identified. This CDR3 comprises 16 residues. From germline, CDR1 is SGHTS and CDR2 YDEGEE. Trimming cost V 3 bases and J 4 bases; bases outside gene matches: 8. The record originates from a study of response to subunit inactivated influenza vaccine. Study-level points and caveats: The authors suggested that few new T cells are recruited per seasonal influenza vaccination.

From the RT-PCR reads, TCRdb called clonotypes with MiXCR, one entry per CDR3 protein. Counted here are 530,000 or so distinct CDR3 sequences, about 25% occurring once; the ten biggest clones make up under 2.5%. The rearrangement links TRBV5-8 to TRBJ2-3; 10 nucleotides align to TRBD1. The sequence came from a man aged 50 or older who received an inactivated influenza vaccine. The sample was CD4+ T cells sorted from PBMCs, taken 5 days after vaccination. As DNA, the CDR3 is TGTGCCAGCAGCTCGCTCCGACAGGGGGCCTCAGATACGCAGTATTTT. It translates to CASSSLRQGASDTQYF. Based on the CDR3 plus reference TRBV5-8 and TRBJ2-3, the full variable domain is EAGVTQSPTHLIKTRGQQATLRCSPISGHTSVYWYQQALGLGLQFLLWYDEGEERNRGNFPPRFSGRQFPNYSSELNVNALELEDSALYLCASSSLRQGASDTQYFGPGTRLTVL.